The T cell receptor (beta chain) described here comes from a study of shared clonotypes between healthy human individuals (dated by TCRdb to the early 2020s). Concerning the study at large: A couple of women and a few men aged 18 to 49 years were included in the cohort. Between about 0.8 and 9 billion PBMCs per donor were obtained by leukapheresis. To estimate repertoire size and how much clonotypes are shared between individuals, the study performed deep sequencing of blood TCR repertoires from a few healthy adults. Per donor, three plates each were used for CD4 naive and CD4 memory, two for CD8 naive, and one for CD8 memory. Different laboratories and diverse techniques were used to prepare libraries and sequence TCR repertoires, to increase sequencing depth and limit assay-specific biases.

Notes on this clone: Its target antigen remains unknown. One base away there is no much larger clone; base qualities are not given.

The paper's findings and limits, for the study overall: Compared with non-shared clonotypes, clonotypes shared by all four sorted-subset donors had higher generation probabilities. Pairwise subsampling indicated that sequencing depth was expected to affect the degree of clonotype sharing among donors. Sharing across a few donors was observed for about 5% of naive CD4, less than 4% of naive CD8, about 2.3% of memory CD4, and roughly 0.43% of memory CD8 clonotypes. Sampling was restricted to blood, and TCR repertoires in tissue are likely to differ from TCR repertoires in blood. Incomplete sequencing was indicated by rarefaction of sorted-subset datasets, despite the large sequencing depth. The genetic and exposure-history diversity represented was limited by the small number of donors. Naive subsets generally had larger estimated clonotype richness than memory subsets.

TCR CDR3 regions were amplified from genomic DNA by multiplex PCR using the deep immunoSEQ assay. For each cell subset, the extracted genomic DNA was distributed evenly across all wells of several immunoSEQ 96-well plates, and each plate served as one replicate. Each replicate PCR for sorted subsets received roughly 0.2 ug genomic DNA, equal to about 30,000 T cell genomes. Purified libraries were quantified with a Qubit 3.0 fluorometer, sized on a Bioanalyzer 2100, and re-quantified with the KAPA Library Quantification kit. Each immunoSEQ 96-well plate was sequenced on its own single-read 150-cycle Illumina NextSeq 550 flow cell. Regarding the original processing steps: Because the immunoSEQ output included only junctional sequences and no quality scores, the filtering could not be the same as the filtering used for full-length reads. Sequences were annotated with PyIR, a Python wrapper for IgBLAST v1.9, and V/J genes and CDR3 were assigned using IMGT germline references. Reads were removed for weak V/J assignments (E-value above 1e-6), missing CDR3, stop codons, out-of-frame junctions, or ambiguous translated residues. A V3J clonotype was defined by an identical inferred V gene, J gene, and CDR3 amino acid sequence. The percentage overlap between two repertoires was calculated by dividing the number of shared unique clonotypes by the size of the smaller repertoire. Richness of each repertoire was evaluated using RTK rarefaction, the Chao1 estimator, and Recon v2.1 estimates of unobserved clonotypes. OLGA was used to compute generation probabilities for all TCRbeta clonotypes that the gDNA method yielded from a few donors. What TCRdb holds here is the immuneACCESS table cut down to in-frame rearrangements. Part of the clones is not present; checked against another copy, under half of the missing clones reflect an unresolved V gene, and the others are unexplained. V and J calls and clone size are copied from that table; D and trimming were computed from the DNA. For this sample there are about 2.5 million clones; just under 95% appear just once. The ten biggest clones cover around 0.4% of the sample.

The donors were healthy, HIV-negative adults who had no recently reported acute infections or vaccinations. Only Caucasian adults living in Nashville, Tennessee, USA were represented among the donors. Magnetic negative selection was used to enrich CD4+ T cells, after which naive cells were positively selected on CD45RA and the negative fraction became the memory subset. Blood was collected by leukapheresis, and PBMCs were isolated by Ficoll-Histopaque density gradient centrifugation and then cryopreserved in liquid nitrogen vapor phase. Analytical flow cytometry was used to check the purity and quantity of every magnetically sorted T cell population. Genomic DNA was isolated from every sorted fraction and measured by UV absorbance on a Nanodrop 2000c. CDR1 and CDR2, looked up from the germline V gene, are SGHRS and YFSETQ. Its CDR3 holds 15 amino acids, cysteine through phenylalanine. Only the CDR3 DNA is retained, 45 bases long and in frame from the first base. V ends up 5 bases short and J 5 bases short, with an unmatched junction base count of 7.

The chain uses TRBV5-1 and TRBJ1-1, and TRBD1 aligns with 12 junction nucleotides. The receptor was isolated from a man aged 18-30 years in good health. Some clones in this sample may be carry-over from other donors' samples. Sequencing was performed on naive CD4+ T cells from PBMCs. According to the study, the label for this sample's cell subset or site signals: CD45RA+ positively selected. The nucleotides are TGCGCCAGCAGTGGGACAGGGGGCGAATTGACTGAAGCTTTCTTT. Translation gives CASSGTGGELTEAFF. The full variable domain, with segments outside the CDR3 supplied by the reference TRBV5-1 and TRBJ1-1 proteins, appears as KAGVTQTPRYLIKTRGQQVTLSCSPISGHRSVSWYQQTPGQGLQFLFEYFSETQRNKGNFPGRFSGRQFSNSRSEMNVSTLELGDSALYLCASSGTGGELTEAFFGQGTRLTVV.